The next 3 T cell receptor beta chains were all read from a single sample in a study of blood T cells in healthy people across ages. The second PCR ran about 6 to 11 cycles with a sample-barcoded 5' primer and J-beta primers. TCRdb ran MiXCR on the 5' RACE reads and lists one entry per CDR3 protein. The sample lists about 2 million distinct CDR3 sequences, 49% occurring once. The sample taken for sequencing was blood. Source of these receptors: a woman in her forties in good health.

The chain has TRBV2 and TRBJ2-1, with 7 bases lining up with TRBD1. Losses at the gene ends were 4 bases for V and 6 bases for J; bases not matched to a gene: 6. CDR3 size: 14 residues. Germline V lookup: CDR1 SNHLY, CDR2 FYNNEI. The CDR3 DNA sequence: TGTGCCAGCAGTGGGCGGCGGACAGGCAATGAGCAGTTCTTC. Translation gives CASSGRRTGNEQFF.

The chain links TRBV24-1 to TRBJ1-5; D not resolved. Germline lookup yields CDR1 KGHDR and CDR2 SFDVKD. CDR3 length: 14 amino acids. The V and J ends lost 5 bases and 0 bases respectively, with 7 bases between them. For the CDR3, the DNA is TGTGCCACCAGTGCCGTTTATAGCAATCAGCCCCAGCATTTT. This translates into CATSAVYSNQPQHF.

In this sample, this clonotype turned up a few times. The rearrangement uses TRBV12-3 or TRBV12-4 and TRBJ2-7; 10 bases are a match to TRBD1. The CDR3 runs 15 residues. Trimming took 3 bases from V and 6 from J; bases not matched to a gene: 8. DNA for the CDR3: TGTGCCAGCAGTTTGACAGGGGGCTTAAGTAGCGAGCAGTACTTC. Residues: CASSLTGGLSSEQYF.